This entry is about one T cell receptor (beta chain). What it recognizes is unknown. Measured with immunoSEQ multiplex PCR; TCRdb has only the in-frame clones, and not every one. The sample shows 75,000 to 100,000 clones, over 90% of them seen only once. The sample originates from a study of siplizumab effects on memory and regulatory T cells. Notes on the study in general: With siplizumab, mappable alloreactive CD4+ clones averaged around 71% Treg-derived, versus around 27% in controls. Sequences below about 10^-5 frequency were poorly captured. As a result, only a minor fraction of alloreactive clones mapped to unstimulated subsets. The study did not confirm that proliferating Tregs from siplizumab cultures were suppressive.

This CDR3 has 13 residues. Trimming at V came to 2 bases and at J to 4 bases, leaving 1 base not matched to a gene. Germline values: CDR1 SGHRS, CDR2 YFSETQ. The receptor comes from a human donor in good health. The V and J genes are TRBV5-1 and TRBJ2-5, with 8 bases lining up with TRBD2. The sample comprised non-Treg CD4+ T cells sorted from blood. The CDR3 nucleotides are TGCGCCAGCAGCTTCGCGGGGGGAGAGACCCAGTACTTC. This sequence encodes CASSFAGGETQYF.